The clone carrying this TCR beta chain was seen a single time. The target antigen is unknown. The data derive from a study of graft-versus-host responses after intestinal transplantation. Regarding the study as a whole: The highest levels of circulating GvH clones went along with early declines in HvG clones after transplant. Recipient marrow harbored GvH clones, some of which surfaced first in ileum or blood.

The repertoire was sequenced with immunoSEQ multiplex PCR; TCRdb's copy has only in-frame clones and lacks some. The sample lists under 150,000 clones, around 90% occurring once. Germline-derived CDR1 and CDR2 are LNHNV and YYDKDF (reference sequence). V lost 5 bases to trimming and J lost 5 bases, with 13 bases between them. The CDR3 length is 14 residues. The chain has TRBV15 and TRBJ1-5; D is possibly TRBD1 (5 bases). The receptor was isolated from a human donor who received an intestinal transplant. The sequences come from unstimulated CD4+ T cells sorted from spleen or lymph node cells, collected before intestinal transplant. The DNA of the CDR3 is TGTGCCACCAGCGGGCGGGGGGTTGATCAGCCCCAGCATTTT. This encodes CATSGRGVDQPQHF.